This T cell receptor (beta chain) was profiled in a study of T cells in localized non-small cell lung cancer. Findings of the study overall: Measurement of T cell clonality placed uninvolved adjacent lung highest, above the level in tumor.

Here immunoSEQ multiplex PCR was the method, and the copy in TCRdb shows in-frame clones only, minus some. The repertoire holds under 25,000 clones, 75% to 90% seen once, with 22% in the top ten. With respect to this clone: Its antigen remains unknown.

This TCR was sampled from a man between 40 and 70 years old with stage I squamous cell lung carcinoma. The sample consisted of peripheral blood, taken before any cancer treatment.

The CDR3 sequence is CASSPSRTGGSGANVLTF. DNA for the CDR3: TGTGCCAGCTCACCGAGCCGGACAGGGGGTTCTGGGGCCAACGTCCTGACTTTC. This chain links TRBV18 with TRBJ2-6, with 10 bases that match TRBD1. The CDR3 has 18 amino acids. The V segment lost 3 bases and the J segment 1 base; nucleotides outside the gene matches: 6. Germline V gives CDR1 KGHSH, CDR2 LQKENI.